The present TCR beta chain was sequenced within a study of neoadjuvant anti-PD-1 for oral cavity cancer. With 0 bases removed from V and 8 bases from J, the gap between germline ends came to 17 bases. The CDR3 is 15 amino acids. From germline, CDR1 is SGHKS and CDR2 YYEKEE (reference sequence). Sequencing was performed with immunoSEQ multiplex PCR; in TCRdb, only in-frame clones are kept and a portion is missing. In the table there are tens of thousands of clones, 70% to 90% of which are singletons. Time point meaning: after neoadjuvant nivolumab, at surgical resection. The input for sequencing was PBMCs, taken after nivolumab (anti-PD-1) treatment. The TCR originated in a person between 40 and 85 years old with oral cavity squamous cell carcinoma. The chain has TRBV5-5 and TRBJ1-2; maybe TRBD1 (6 bases). CDR3 nucleotide sequence: TGTGCCAGCAGCTTGGGAAGGCAGGGGAAGGGAGGCTACACCTTC. Residues: CASSLGRQGKGGYTF.